This T cell receptor (beta chain) comes out of a study of CD8+CD57+ T cells in acquired aplastic anemia listed by TCRdb under 2018. For the study in its entirety: DNA extracted from sorted CD4+ and CD8+ cells had a mean of about 3.3 ug, with a range of roughly 0.19 to 27.4 ug. A CD8+CD57+ expansion meant a frequency higher than the mean frequency seen in healthy subjects.

Beyond this particular receptor, the publication reports: Around 30 CD8+ CDR3 sequences were shared between patients and controls but appeared highly expressed in patients and within their immunodominant clones. Between patients and healthy controls, no significant difference in CD8+ Simpson's diversity was found (P=0.060).

The patients picked for sequencing were ones in whom flow cytometry had shown an expansion of CD8+CD57+ cells. Every patient had severe acquired aplastic anemia, diagnosed using the International Study of Aplastic Anemia and Agranulocytosis and Camitta criteria. No patient had received any therapy when blood was sampled. TCR repertoires of sorted CD4+ and CD8+ blood T cells from severe aplastic anemia patients and healthy subjects were deep-sequenced in the study. Patients were enrolled under clinicaltrials.gov protocols 00001620, 01623167, 00001397, 00071045, 00081523 and 00961064 in the USA. Ficoll-Paque density gradient centrifugation was used to isolate peripheral blood mononuclear cells. Before DNA extraction, CD4+ and CD8+ T cells were sorted with FACS or magnetic beads. Genomic DNA served as template for TCR beta VDJ combination and CDR3 sequence profiling. TCR repertoire sequencing was run on an Illumina HiSeq 2000. The authors' analysis ran thus. TRBV/TRBJ rearrangement plots, CDR3 size and DJ length profiles, and Simpson's diversity index were used to assess repertoires. Whichever DNA sequence was most abundant in the deep sequencing data was defined as the immunodominant clone. CDR3 amino acid sequences were screened for sharing across subjects and compared with published repertoires and the VDJdb database. Clones were called with MiXCR by TCRdb after fastp trimmed the public reads at Q25, and only in-frame beta chains were retained. Records with the same CDR3 protein are collapsed into one entry carrying the most frequent genes and DNA. The V and J calls come from TCRdb's annotation, not from the publication. The sample includes some 200,000 distinct CDR3 sequences, with almost 50% observed a single time. The ten largest clones add up to just under 20% of the sample.

This clonotype has a count of ten or more. Its recognized antigen is unknown. There are no base qualities to consult, and no much larger clone falls within one base. The CDR3 numbers 14 residues from cysteine through phenylalanine. Just CDR3 DNA is preserved here, 42 bases in frame from base 1. V and J are truncated by 3 bases and 1 base respectively, leaving an intervening sequence of 8 bases. The chain joins TRBV12-3 or TRBV12-4 to TRBJ2-3; too little of a D gene remains to name it. Sequenced sample: sorted CD4+, CD8+, or CD8+CD57+ T cells (not recorded which) from PBMCs. The source of this sequence is a human donor with aplastic anemia. CDR3 loop: CASSFGRRTDTQYF. The DNA sequence is given as TGTGCCAGCAGTTTCGGTCGACGCACAGATACGCAGTATTTT.